Each of the 4 T cell receptor beta chains below was sequenced from the same sample in a study of CD8 T cells in ankylosing spondylitis. TCRdb reanalysed the 5' RACE reads using MiXCR and keeps one entry per CDR3 protein. The table records around 140,000 distinct CDR3 sequences, 9.5% to 12% of them present only once. Sequencing was carried out using blood, either unsorted or a sorted T cell fraction (not recorded which). The receptors derive from a female donor with ankylosing spondylitis or in good health (not recorded which).

This clonotype was seen at least ten times. The V call is TRBV12-3 or TRBV12-4, the J call TRBJ2-3, with TRBD1 as a possible D gene (5 bases). V was shortened by 6 bases and J by 0 bases, with 16 bases between the two germline ends. The CDR3 extends over 16 amino acids. CDR3 loop: CASSPDQTASTDTQYF. In DNA form, the CDR3 reads TGTGCCAGCAGCCCCGATCAGACAGCTAGCACAGATACGCAGTATTTT.

This clonotype has ten or more counts. This chain joins TRBV5-1 and TRBJ1-1, with 8 bases lining up with TRBD1. V trimming: 2 bases; J trimming: 8 bases; junction bases outside the gene matches: 8. CDR3 size: 14 residues. From germline, CDR1 is SGHRS and CDR2 YFSETQ. CDR3 protein: CASSLIQGATEAFF. CDR3 sequence (DNA): TGCGCCAGCAGCTTAATCCAGGGGGCGACGGAAGCTTTCTTT.

This clonotype was seen repeatedly, ten times or more. V usage is TRBV28 and J usage is TRBJ2-4; no firm D call. Trimming pared 3 bases from V and 2 bases from J, leaving 8 bases between. This CDR3 is built from 14 residues. Germline V gene lookup returns CDR1 MDHEN and CDR2 SYDVKM. The CDR3 coding sequence is TGTGCCAGCAGTTTTGCAGGTTCCAAAAACATTCAGTACTTC. This translates into CASSFAGSKNIQYF.

This rearrangement joins TRBV11-3 to TRBJ2-3; D perhaps matches TRBD2 (5 bases). Trimming stripped 0 bases from V and 8 bases from J, with 12 bases between. This CDR3 region has 14 residues. The germline CDR1 and CDR2 sequences are SGHNT and YENEEA. CDR3 nucleotide sequence: TGTGCCAGCAGCTTAGAACGTGGGAGTGGTACGCAGTATTTT. This sequence encodes CASSLERGSGTQYF. Supplemented by reference TRBV11-3 and TRBJ2-3, the full variable domain reads EAGVVQSPRYKIIEKKQPVAFWCNPISGHNTLYWYLQNLGQGPELLIRYENEEAVDDSQLPKDRFSAERLKGVDSTLKIQPAELGDSAVYLCASSLERGSGTQYFGPGTRLTVL.